The rows below give T cell receptor beta chains drawn from one sample of a study of patients and donors after allogeneic stem cell transplantation. Via MiXCR, TCRdb re-called the RT-PCR reads, giving one row per CDR3 protein. The repertoire holds 770 or so distinct CDR3 sequences, approximately 23% seen once, with almost 70% in the top ten. The sequenced sample consisted of blood, either unsorted or a sorted T cell fraction (not recorded which). The receptors originated from a human donor who was either an allogeneic HSCT recipient or a stem cell or donor lymphocyte infusion donor (not recorded which). It is not recorded whose cells these are; they may come from a transplant donor. The CDR3 runs from the conserved cysteine through the conserved F or W. The D gene is left open where the match is weak. Some rows have no size entry. The others give once, few or many, or a class for an expanded clone.

TRBJ2-2 | NA | NA | TRBV20-1 | CSASDTWNTGELFF | TGCAGTGCTTCGGACACTTGGAACACCGGGGAGCTGTTTTTT
TRBJ2-1 | few | NA | TRBV5-1 | CASGPQGNEQFF | TGCGCCAGCGGACCCCAGGGGAATGAGCAGTTCTTC
TRBJ2-1 | few | NA | TRBV29-1 | CSVDGGGPHEQFF | TGCAGCGTTGATGGGGGAGGTCCGCATGAGCAGTTCTTC
TRBJ2-6 | NA | NA | TRBV10-3 | CAISDQGGANVLTF | TGTGCCATCAGTGACCAGGGAGGGGCCAACGTCCTGACTTTC
TRBJ2-1 | NA | NA | TRBV6-5 | CASSFDWSSYNEQFF | TGTGCCAGCAGCTTCGACTGGAGCTCCTACAATGAGCAGTTCTTC
TRBJ2-7 | large | NA | TRBV2 | CASSAPGKQYF | TGTGCCAGCAGCGCCCCGGGAAAGCAGTACTTC
TRBJ1-1 | NA | NA | TRBV10-3 | CAISEPTGALTEAFF | TGTGCCATCAGTGAGCCCACAGGAGCCCTGACTGAAGCTTTCTTT
TRBJ2-7 | few | NA | TRBV20-1 | CSASDTRLVEQYF | TGCAGTGCTAGTGATACTAGATTGGTCGAGCAGTACTTC
TRBJ1-1 | medium-sized | NA | TRBV7-9 | CASSFTIWGGEAFF | TGTGCCAGCAGCTTTACGATTTGGGGCGGTGAAGCTTTCTTT
TRBJ2-3 | NA | TRBD2 | TRBV7-2 | CASSLVLGGATDTQYF | TGTGCCAGCAGCTTAGTGCTCGGGGGGGCCACAGATACGCAGTATTTT
TRBJ2-1 | NA | NA | TRBV27 | CASSLVLAAGKFF | TGTGCCAGCAGTTTGGTTCTAGCCGCGGGGAAGTTCTTC
TRBJ1-2 | NA | NA | TRBV7-2 | CASSLDIAQPGGYTF | TGTGCCAGCAGCTTAGACATCGCCCAGCCGGGAGGCTACACCTTC
TRBJ1-1 | few | TRBD1 | TRBV20-1 | CSARTGGTEAFF | TGCAGTGCTAGGACAGGGGGCACTGAAGCTTTCTTT
TRBJ2-5 | NA | TRBD1 | TRBV12-3/TRBV12-4 | CASSRDRAETQYF | TGTGCCAGCAGTCGCGACAGGGCGGAGACCCAGTACTTC
TRBJ2-1 | few | NA | TRBV20-1 | CSAAVQGIGGNEQFF | TGCAGTGCCGCGGTACAGGGAATTGGTGGGAATGAGCAGTTCTTC
TRBJ2-1 | NA | NA | TRBV12-3/TRBV12-4 | CASSLAGLYNEQFF | TGTGCCAGCAGTTTGGCGGGGCTCTACAATGAGCAGTTCTTC
TRBJ2-5 | few | TRBD1 | TRBV5-1 | CASSLTGDLGETQYF | TGCGCCAGCAGCTTGACAGGGGATTTAGGAGAGACCCAGTACTTC
TRBJ1-1 | few | NA | TRBV6-1 | CASRDAGRAFF | TGTGCCAGCAGGGATGCAGGTAGAGCTTTCTTT
TRBJ1-5 | NA | NA | TRBV4-3 | CASSPDANQPQHF | TGCGCCAGCAGCCCGGACGCCAATCAGCCCCAGCATTTT
TRBJ1-2 | few | NA | TRBV18 | CASSPPAGYGYTF | TGTGCCAGCTCACCACCTGCTGGGTATGGCTACACCTTC
TRBJ2-3 | medium-sized | NA | TRBV5-1 | CASSLSSSRLGDTQYF | TGCGCCAGCAGCTTGTCTTCTAGCCGGCTGGGAGATACGCAGTATTTT
TRBJ2-5 | once | NA | TRBV5-1 | CASSLPGIETQYF | TGCGCCAGCAGCTTGCCAGGGATCGAGACCCAGTACTTC